Below, one TCR beta chain is given with its context. The antigen remains unidentified. The sample is drawn from a study of beta chain features in type 1 diabetes. General study points: The similarity of naive, central memory and Treg TCRB repertoires appeared greater among patients than among healthy donors.

The study reverse transcribed the entire isolated RNA, so it sequenced expressed TCRB transcripts. Clones were sequenced by immunoSEQ multiplex PCR, and TCRdb holds only the in-frame ones, with some missing. The sample includes approximately 44,000 clones, roughly 49% seen only once; the top ten take roughly 2.1%. Per the germline V gene, CDR1 is KGHSH and CDR2 is LQKENI. Losses at the gene ends were 5 bases for V and 7 bases for J; bases not matched to a gene: 9. This CDR3 contains 15 residues. The source of this sequence is a woman between 18 and 30 years old in good health. The chain links TRBV18 to TRBJ2-1, with 9 bases lining up with TRBD1. The sequenced sample was Tregs from blood. CDR3 residues: CASSKMDRGANEQFF. The DNA for the CDR3 is TGTGCCAGCTCAAAGATGGACAGGGGTGCGAATGAGCAGTTCTTC.